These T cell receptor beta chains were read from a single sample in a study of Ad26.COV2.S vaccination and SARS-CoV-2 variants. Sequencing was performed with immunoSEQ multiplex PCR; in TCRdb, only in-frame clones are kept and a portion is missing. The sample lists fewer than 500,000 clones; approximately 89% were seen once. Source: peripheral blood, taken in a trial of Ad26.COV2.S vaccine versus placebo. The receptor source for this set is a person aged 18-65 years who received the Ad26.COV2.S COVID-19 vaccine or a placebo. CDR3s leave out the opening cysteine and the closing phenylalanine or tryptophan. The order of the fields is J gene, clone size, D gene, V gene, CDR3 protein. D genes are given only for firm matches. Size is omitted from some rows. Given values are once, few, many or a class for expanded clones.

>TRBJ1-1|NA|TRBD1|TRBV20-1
SASNPGTGGTEAF
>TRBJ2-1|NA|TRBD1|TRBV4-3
ASSHTGQGNEQF
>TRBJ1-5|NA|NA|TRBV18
ASSPRPSNQPQH
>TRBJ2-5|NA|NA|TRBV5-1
ASSLFRTQETQY
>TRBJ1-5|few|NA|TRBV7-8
ASSPRGGMRQPQH
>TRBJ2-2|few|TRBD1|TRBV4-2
ASSIHWGTENTGELF
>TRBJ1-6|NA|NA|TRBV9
ASSVYTDNSPLH
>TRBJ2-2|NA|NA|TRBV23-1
ASSQVPGPINTGELF
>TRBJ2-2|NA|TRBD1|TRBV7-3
ASSLMGTDNTGELF
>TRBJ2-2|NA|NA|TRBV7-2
ASSLGQTAIVPGELF
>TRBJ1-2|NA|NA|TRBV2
ASSETPGYGYT
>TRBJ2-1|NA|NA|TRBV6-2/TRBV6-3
ASSDRSSYNEQF
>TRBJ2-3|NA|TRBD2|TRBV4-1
ASSHGGTSGRSDTQY
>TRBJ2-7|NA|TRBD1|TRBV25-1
ASSEPWTGKYEQY